Shown below are 29 T cell receptor beta chains from a single sample sequenced in a study of T cell responses to AZD1222 COVID-19 vaccine. The protocol was immunoSEQ multiplex PCR, while the TCRdb copy is restricted to in-frame clones and leaves out a portion. The table records some 95,000 clones, 86% of them present only once. The specimen was peripheral blood, collected on day 0 of AZD1222 vaccination. These receptors came from an adult in good health.

The V and J genes are TRBV3-1 (or the pseudogene TRBV3-2) and TRBJ2-7; 7 positions agree with TRBD1. This CDR3 spans 14 amino acids. After removal of 6 bases from V and 5 bases from J, the junction contained 10 bases not matched to a gene. The germline gives CDR1 LGHDT, CDR2 YNNKEL (reference sequence). CDR3 nucleotide sequence: TGTGCCAGCAGGAGGACAGGCGGTGTCCACGAGCAGTACTTC. It translates to CASRRTGGVHEQYF.

The gene calls are TRBV27 and TRBJ1-2, with D unclear. V dropped 5 bases and J dropped 4 bases, with 14 bases sitting between them. The CDR3 spans 14 residues. Germline V CDR1 and CDR2: MNHEY, SMNVEV (reference sequence). The CDR3 spells CASSPNPVGYGYTF. In nucleotides, the CDR3 is TGTGCCAGCAGTCCAAATCCTGTTGGCTATGGCTACACCTTC.

The chain links TRBV5-4 to TRBJ2-2, with 10 bases matching TRBD2. The CDR3 has 16 residues. Germline lookup yields CDR1 SGHNT and CDR2 YYREEE (reference sequence). V shed 0 bases, J shed 4 bases, and the junction held 3 bases outside the gene matches. CDR3 loop: CASSLASGRATGELFF. The CDR3 region has the DNA TGTGCCAGCAGCTTGGCCAGCGGGAGGGCCACCGGGGAGCTGTTTTTT.

The rearrangement links TRBV24-1 to TRBJ2-1; 10 nucleotides match TRBD1. Germline V gene sequence: CDR1 KGHDR, CDR2 SFDVKD. The CDR3 spans 15 residues. Trimming cost V 4 bases and J 7 bases; bases outside gene matches: 6. The chain's CDR3 is CATSDGGTGANEQFF. CDR3 coding DNA: TGTGCCACCAGTGACGGGGGGACAGGGGCAAATGAGCAGTTCTTC.

This clone has just one count. The V gene is TRBV6-5, the J gene TRBJ2-2, with D perhaps TRBD1 or TRBD2 (6 bases each). The CDR3 covers 14 residues. V shed 2 bases and J shed 7 bases, with 11 bases lying between them. Germline assignment: CDR1 MNHEY and CDR2 SVGAGI. CDR3 region: CASSYGGPGGELFF. CDR3 nucleotide sequence: TGTGCCAGCAGTTACGGGGGGCCTGGCGGGGAGCTGTTTTTT.

The chain employs TRBV2 and TRBJ2-7; 7 bases are shared with TRBD2. There are 13 residues in the CDR3. Germline values: CDR1 SNHLY, CDR2 FYNNEI. V lost 7 bases to trimming and J lost 6 bases; unmatched junction nucleotides: 9. As DNA, the CDR3 is TGTGCCAGCAATCCGAGTGGGAGGGCCGAGCAGTACTTC. It translates to CASNPSGRAEQYF.

This rearrangement joins TRBV6-5 to TRBJ2-2, with 7 bases matching TRBD2. Trimming removed 8 bases from V and 3 bases from J; junction bases left unmatched: 6. The CDR3 spans 14 residues. Germline CDR1 and CDR2: MNHEY and SVGAGI. Here the CDR3 DNA reads TGTGCCAGCCCCCGGGAGGTCTACACCGGGGAGCTGTTTTTT. Translating it yields CASPREVYTGELFF.

Only a few counts were recorded for this clone. The rearrangement links TRBV7-9 to TRBJ2-7, with 7 positions matching TRBD1. In germline, CDR1 is SEHNR, CDR2 FQNEAQ (reference sequence). The CDR3 runs to 16 residues. Trimming removed 4 bases from V and 0 bases from J; junction bases left unmatched: 9. CDR3 sequence reads: CASSSRTGSGSYEQYF. The CDR3 DNA sequence: TGTGCCAGCAGCTCCCGGACAGGCAGCGGCTCCTACGAGCAGTACTTC.

The gene calls are TRBV19 and TRBJ1-1; TRBD1 agrees at 10 bases. The CDR3 has 16 residues. Germline V gene lookup returns CDR1 LNHDA and CDR2 SQIVND (reference sequence). The V and J ends lost 6 bases and 2 bases, in that order; junction bases with no gene match: 9. As DNA, the CDR3 is TGTGCCAGTAGCCCGGGACAGGGGTTAGTTAACACTGAAGCTTTCTTT. It specifies CASSPGQGLVNTEAFF.

This clone was counted only a few times. The chain recombines TRBV19 with TRBJ2-1; D unresolved. Per the germline V gene, CDR1 is LNHDA and CDR2 is SQIVND (reference sequence). This CDR3 has 13 residues. Between the trimmed V and J ends, which lost 7 bases and 5 bases, there was a span of 12 bases. This chain's CDR3 is CASIGRTNNEQFF. The CDR3 DNA reads TGTGCCAGTATCGGCAGGACGAACAATGAGCAGTTCTTC.

As for this clone: A much more abundant neighbour one base away suggests this may be a read error. The CDR3 nucleotides read TGTGCCAGCAGTGAAAGGGACACCGGGGAGCTGTTTTTT. Translating gives CASSERDTGELFF. This sequence joins TRBV6-1 and TRBJ2-2, with no clear D. Trimming pared 2 bases from V and 3 bases from J, leaving 4 bases between. Per the germline V gene, CDR1 is MNHNS and CDR2 is SASEGT. The CDR3 loop spans 13 amino acids.

V usage is TRBV11-2 and J usage is TRBJ1-5; 8 bases are a match to TRBD1. The CDR3 loop spans 14 amino acids. V dropped 4 bases and J dropped 7; count of bases not matched to a gene: 6. Germline lookup yields CDR1 SGHAT and CDR2 FQNNGV. CDR3 amino acids: CASSSDRGNQPQHF. In DNA form, the CDR3 reads TGTGCCAGCAGCTCCGACAGGGGAAACCAGCCCCAGCATTTT.

The V and J genes are TRBV15 and TRBJ1-1; D ambiguous. With 0 bases removed from V and 7 bases from J, the gap between germline ends came to 12 bases. Germline lookup yields CDR1 LNHNV and CDR2 YYDKDF (reference sequence). This CDR3 comprises 14 residues. CDR3 residues: CATSRDRSGVEAFF. For the CDR3, the DNA is TGTGCCACCAGCAGAGATCGGTCCGGGGTTGAAGCTTTCTTT.

The rearrangement joins TRBV3-1 (or the pseudogene TRBV3-2) to TRBJ1-5; 11 bases match TRBD1. V lost 1 base and J lost 4; bases outside the gene matches: 3. Germline V gene sequence: CDR1 LGHDT, CDR2 YNNKEL (reference sequence). This CDR3 is 16 amino acids long. The CDR3 reads CASSQGTGGANQPQHF. As DNA, the CDR3 is TGTGCCAGCAGCCAAGGGACAGGGGGCGCGAATCAGCCCCAGCATTTT.

The J gene is TRBJ1-1, the V gene TRBV6-5; D is unclear. The CDR3 has 14 residues. V lost 0 bases, J lost 6 bases, and 11 bases lay in between. Germline assignment: CDR1 MNHEY and CDR2 SVGAGI. CDR3 in amino acids: CASSYSTPRAEAFF. For the CDR3, the DNA is TGTGCCAGCAGTTACTCCACCCCACGGGCTGAAGCTTTCTTT.

This sequence joins TRBV2 and TRBJ1-1, with 7 bases lining up with TRBD1. Trimming took 6 bases from V and 7 from J; bases not matched to a gene: 5. Germline CDR1 is SNHLY and CDR2 is FYNNEI. The CDR3 runs to 12 residues. The CDR3 nucleotides read TGTGCCAGCAGAACTGACAGGGATGAAGCTTTCTTT. This gives the protein CASRTDRDEAFF.

This chain joins TRBV27 and TRBJ1-6, with TRBD1 matching 10 bases. Per the germline V gene, CDR1 is MNHEY and CDR2 is SMNVEV (reference sequence). J gave up 10 bases and V 6 bases, and 6 bases lay outside the gene matches. The CDR3 contains 14 residues. The CDR3: CASSAGTGVSPLHF. The CDR3 bases are TGTGCCAGCAGCGCCGGGACAGGGGTATCACCCCTCCACTTT.

The V gene is TRBV4-1, the J gene TRBJ1-3; D unclear. Germline V gives CDR1 MGHRA, CDR2 YSYEKL. V lost 1 base, J lost 0 bases, and 7 bases lay in between. This CDR3 comprises 15 residues. Written as DNA, the CDR3 is TGCGCCAGCAGCCAAGCACTTGGCTCTGGAAACACCATATATTTT. Translation: CASSQALGSGNTIYF.

Comments on this clone: Other DNA sequences in the sample encode the same CDR3. The chain joins TRBV3-1 (or the pseudogene TRBV3-2) to TRBJ1-2, with D unclear. CDR1 LGHDT and CDR2 YNNKEL come from the germline V gene (reference sequence). Trimming took 0 bases from V and 5 from J, leaving 7 bases between them. This CDR3 is built from 13 residues. Written as DNA, the CDR3 is TGTGCCAGCAGCCAAGATTTAGGGTATGGCTACACCTTC. Translation gives CASSQDLGYGYTF.

The gene calls are TRBV29-1 and TRBJ1-2, with D tentatively TRBD1 (5 bases). This CDR3 has 14 amino acids. Between the trimmed V and J ends, which lost 4 bases and 0 bases, there was a span of 12 bases. From germline, CDR1 is SQVTM and CDR2 ANQGSEA. The CDR3 region is CSVGQGQANYGYTF. The CDR3 region has the DNA TGCAGCGTTGGTCAGGGCCAAGCTAACTATGGCTACACCTTC.

This clone was counted once. The chain is built from TRBV9 and TRBJ2-3, with 7 bases matching TRBD2. From germline, CDR1 is SGDLS and CDR2 YYNGEE. The CDR3 is made up of 16 amino acids. The junction had 6 bases not matched to a gene; V was cut back by 0 bases and J by 2 bases. The CDR3 DNA reads as TGTGCCAGCAGCGTAGGGACTAGTGGAATCACAGATACGCAGTATTTT. It encodes CASSVGTSGITDTQYF.

The chain carries TRBV18 and TRBJ2-5; no definite D call. From germline, CDR1 is KGHSH and CDR2 LQKENI. V shed 3 bases and J shed 7 bases, with 9 bases lying between them. The CDR3 spans 12 residues. CDR3: CASSPELGTQYF. As DNA, the CDR3 is TGTGCCAGCTCACCGGAGCTGGGGACCCAGTACTTC.

The rearrangement joins TRBV3-1 (or the pseudogene TRBV3-2) to TRBJ1-2, with D possibly TRBD1 on 5 matching bases. Trimming shortened V by 6 bases and J by 4 bases, and 15 bases separated the two germline ends. Germline loops: CDR1 LGHDT, CDR2 YNNKEL (reference sequence). The CDR3 has 14 amino acids. The CDR3: CASSQAQGFYGYTF. The CDR3 coding sequence is TGTGCCAGCAGTCAGGCCCAGGGCTTCTATGGCTACACCTTC.

The rearrangement joins TRBV19 to TRBJ1-5; D is uncertain. V shed 6 bases and J shed 3 bases, with 12 bases lying between them. Germline loops: CDR1 LNHDA, CDR2 SQIVND (reference sequence). This CDR3 contains 14 residues. This chain's CDR3 is CASRDGRFNQPQHF. The DNA of the CDR3 is TGTGCCAGTAGGGACGGACGGTTCAATCAGCCCCAGCATTTT. The whole variable domain, filled in from reference TRBV19 and TRBJ1-5, reads DGGITQSPKYLFRKEGQNVTLSCEQNLNHDAMYWYRQDPGQGLRLIYYSQIVNDFQKGDIAEGYSVSREKKESFPLTVTSAQKNPTAFYLCASRDGRFNQPQHFGDGTRLSIL.

The rearrangement links TRBV29-1 to TRBJ2-2; D is perhaps TRBD2 (7 bases). Germline CDR1 and CDR2: SQVTM and ANQGSEA. V dropped 6 bases and J dropped 1 base, with 12 bases sitting between them. This CDR3 is 14 amino acids long. Here the CDR3 DNA reads TGCAGCGTATCGCGGGGGCAGAACACCGGGGAGCTGTTTTTT. Its translation: CSVSRGQNTGELFF.

V usage is TRBV7-3 and J usage is TRBJ2-7; no definite D call. Germline V gene data show CDR1 as SGHTA and CDR2 as FQGTGA. Between the trimmed V and J ends, which lost 3 bases and 3 bases, there was a span of 6 bases. This CDR3 is 12 amino acids long. The CDR3 protein is CASSFRDYEQYF. DNA for the CDR3: TGTGCCAGCAGCTTCCGAGACTACGAGCAGTACTTC.

This chain uses TRBV14 with TRBJ2-7; possible D gene TRBD2, 6 bases. V was pared by 1 base and J by 3 bases, with 16 bases between. Germline values: CDR1 SGHDN, CDR2 FVKESK. There are 16 residues in the CDR3. CDR3 region: CASSQGGAGNHYEQYF. For the CDR3, the DNA is TGTGCCAGCAGCCAAGGTGGGGCGGGAAACCACTACGAGCAGTACTTC.

The chain recombines TRBV6-1 with TRBJ1-1, with a tentative D call TRBD1 (5 bases). Germline CDR1 MNHNS, CDR2 SASEGT. The V end was cut by 3 bases, the J end by 5 bases, with 13 bases between. CDR3 size: 14 residues. DNA of the CDR3: TGTGCCAGCAGTGACCGGGGGGGACTGACTGAAGCTTTCTTT. Translation gives CASSDRGGLTEAFF.

This clone was recorded only once. The V gene is TRBV30, the J gene TRBJ2-7; 9 bases are shared with TRBD2. This CDR3 comprises 13 residues. CDR1 is GTSNPN and CDR2 is SVGIG in the germline V gene (reference sequence). V lost 4 bases and J lost 4; bases outside the gene matches: 5. The CDR3: CAWKVSGSYEQYF. CDR3 sequence (DNA): TGTGCCTGGAAGGTTAGCGGGAGTTACGAGCAGTACTTC.